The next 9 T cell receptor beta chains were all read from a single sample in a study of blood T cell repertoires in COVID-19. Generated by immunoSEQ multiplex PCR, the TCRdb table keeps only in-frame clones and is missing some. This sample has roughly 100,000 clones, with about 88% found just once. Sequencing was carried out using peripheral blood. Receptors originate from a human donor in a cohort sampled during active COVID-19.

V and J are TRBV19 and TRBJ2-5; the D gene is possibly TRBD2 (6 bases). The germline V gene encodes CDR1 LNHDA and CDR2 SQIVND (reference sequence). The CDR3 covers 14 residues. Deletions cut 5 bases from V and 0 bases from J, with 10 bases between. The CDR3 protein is CASSAGLYQETQYF. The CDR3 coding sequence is TGTGCCAGTAGTGCGGGACTGTACCAAGAGACCCAGTACTTC.

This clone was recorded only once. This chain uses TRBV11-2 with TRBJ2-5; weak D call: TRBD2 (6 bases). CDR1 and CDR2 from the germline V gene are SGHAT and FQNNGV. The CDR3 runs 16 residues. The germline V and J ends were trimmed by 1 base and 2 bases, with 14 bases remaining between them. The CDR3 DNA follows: TGTGCCAGCAGCTTAGGTGCGGGACTCCTACAAGAGACCCAGTACTTC. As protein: CASSLGAGLLQETQYF.

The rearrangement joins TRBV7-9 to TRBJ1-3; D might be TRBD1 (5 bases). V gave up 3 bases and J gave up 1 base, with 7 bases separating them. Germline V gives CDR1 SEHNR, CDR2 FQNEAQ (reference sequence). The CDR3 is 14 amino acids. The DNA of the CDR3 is TGTGCCAGCAGCTTTGCAGGGTCTGGAAACACCATATATTTT. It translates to CASSFAGSGNTIYF.

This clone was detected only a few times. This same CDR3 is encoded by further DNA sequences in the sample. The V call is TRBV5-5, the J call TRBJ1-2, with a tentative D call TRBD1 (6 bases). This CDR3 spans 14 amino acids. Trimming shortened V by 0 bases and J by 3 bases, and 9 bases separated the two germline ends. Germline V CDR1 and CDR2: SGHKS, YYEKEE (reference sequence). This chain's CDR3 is CASSLDRAYYGYTF. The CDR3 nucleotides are TGTGCCAGCAGCTTGGACAGGGCGTACTATGGCTACACCTTC. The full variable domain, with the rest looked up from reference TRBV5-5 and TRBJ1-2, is DAGVTQSPTHLIKTRGQQVTLRCSPISGHKSVSWYQQVLGQGPQFIFQYYEKEERGRGNFPDRFSARQFPNYSSELNVNALLLGDSALYLCASSLDRAYYGYTFGSGTRLTVV.

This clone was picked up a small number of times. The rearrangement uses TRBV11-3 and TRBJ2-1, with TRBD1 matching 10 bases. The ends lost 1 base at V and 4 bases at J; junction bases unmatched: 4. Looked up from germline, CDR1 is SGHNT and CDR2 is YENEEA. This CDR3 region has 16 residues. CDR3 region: CASSLAGTGVYNEQFF. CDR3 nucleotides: TGTGCCAGCAGCTTAGCCGGGACAGGGGTATACAATGAGCAGTTCTTC.

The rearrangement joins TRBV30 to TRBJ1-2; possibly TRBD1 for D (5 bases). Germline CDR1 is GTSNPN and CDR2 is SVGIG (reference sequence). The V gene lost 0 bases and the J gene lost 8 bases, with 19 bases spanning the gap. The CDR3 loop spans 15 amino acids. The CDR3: CAWSVHETVTFGYTF. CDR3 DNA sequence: TGTGCCTGGAGTGTACATGAGACAGTGACTTTCGGCTACACCTTC. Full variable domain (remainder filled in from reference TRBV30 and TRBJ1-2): SQTIHQWPATLVQPVGSPLSLECTVEGTSNPNLYWYRQAAGRGLQLLFYSVGIGQISSEVPQNLSASRPQDRQFILSSKKLLLSDSGFYLCAWSVHETVTFGYTFGSGTRLTVV.

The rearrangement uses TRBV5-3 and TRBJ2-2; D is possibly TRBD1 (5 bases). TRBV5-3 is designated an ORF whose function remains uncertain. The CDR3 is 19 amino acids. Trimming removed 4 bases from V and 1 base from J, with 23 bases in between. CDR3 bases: TGTGCCAGAAGCAAAAACGGCGACAGAGGCCGGGTGAACACCGGGGAGCTGTTTTTT. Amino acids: CARSKNGDRGRVNTGELFF.

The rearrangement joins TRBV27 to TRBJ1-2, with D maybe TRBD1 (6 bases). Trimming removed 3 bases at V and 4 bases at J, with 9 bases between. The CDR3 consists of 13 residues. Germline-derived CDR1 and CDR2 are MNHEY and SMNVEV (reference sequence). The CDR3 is CASSFEGGYGYTF. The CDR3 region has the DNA TGTGCCAGCAGTTTCGAAGGGGGCTATGGCTACACCTTC.

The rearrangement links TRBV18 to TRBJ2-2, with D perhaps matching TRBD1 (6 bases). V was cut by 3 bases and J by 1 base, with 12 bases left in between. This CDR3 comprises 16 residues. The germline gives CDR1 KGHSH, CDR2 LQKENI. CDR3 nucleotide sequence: TGTGCCAGCTCACCCCAACAGGGTGGGAACACCGGGGAGCTGTTTTTT. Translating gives CASSPQQGGNTGELFF.